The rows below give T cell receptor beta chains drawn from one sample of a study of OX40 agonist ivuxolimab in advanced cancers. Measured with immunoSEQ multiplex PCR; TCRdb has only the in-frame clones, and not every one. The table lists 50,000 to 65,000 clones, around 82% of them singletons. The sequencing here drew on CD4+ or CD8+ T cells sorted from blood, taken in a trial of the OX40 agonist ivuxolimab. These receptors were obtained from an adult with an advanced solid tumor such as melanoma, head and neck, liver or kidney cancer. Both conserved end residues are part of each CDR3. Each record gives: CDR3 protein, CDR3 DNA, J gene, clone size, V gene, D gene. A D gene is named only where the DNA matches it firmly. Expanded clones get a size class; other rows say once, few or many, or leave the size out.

CDR3 protein: CASSQGQTYNEQFF; CDR3 DNA: TGTGCCAGCAGCCAAGGACAGACCTACAATGAGCAGTTCTTC; J gene: TRBJ2-1; clone size: -; V gene: TRBV14; D gene: -
CDR3 protein: CASRSWTGGGNTIYF; CDR3 DNA: TGTGCCAGCAGATCCTGGACAGGGGGTGGAAACACCATATATTTT; J gene: TRBJ1-3; clone size: -; V gene: TRBV6-5; D gene: TRBD1
CDR3 protein: CASSPRLAQSTDTQYF; CDR3 DNA: TGCGCCAGCAGTCCTCGACTAGCCCAAAGCACAGATACGCAGTATTTT; J gene: TRBJ2-3; clone size: medium-sized; V gene: TRBV10-1; D gene: TRBD2
CDR3 protein: CASSLSSYEQYF; CDR3 DNA: TGTGCCAGCAGCCTGAGCTCCTACGAGCAGTACTTC; J gene: TRBJ2-7; clone size: -; V gene: TRBV11-2; D gene: -
CDR3 protein: CASSRTGNPNEKLFF; CDR3 DNA: TGTGCCAGTAGCAGAACAGGGAACCCTAATGAAAAACTGTTTTTT; J gene: TRBJ1-4; clone size: -; V gene: TRBV19; D gene: -
CDR3 protein: CASSSSRLGYNEQFF; CDR3 DNA: TGTGCCAGCAGCTCCTCGAGGTTGGGGTACAATGAGCAGTTCTTC; J gene: TRBJ2-1; clone size: -; V gene: TRBV5-8; D gene: -
CDR3 protein: CASKYRDYNEQFF; CDR3 DNA: TGTGCCAGCAAATACAGGGACTACAATGAGCAGTTCTTC; J gene: TRBJ2-1; clone size: -; V gene: TRBV6-5; D gene: -
CDR3 protein: CASSVEGVGDSPLHF; CDR3 DNA: TGTGCCAGCAGCGTAGAGGGGGTTGGCGATTCACCCCTCCACTTT; J gene: TRBJ1-6; clone size: -; V gene: TRBV9; D gene: -
CDR3 protein: CAWSPSGGERMNTEAFF; CDR3 DNA: TGTGCCTGGAGCCCCTCAGGGGGCGAGCGGATGAACACTGAAGCTTTCTTT; J gene: TRBJ1-1; clone size: -; V gene: TRBV30; D gene: TRBD1
CDR3 protein: CASSQDGGTQYF; CDR3 DNA: TGCGCCAGCAGCCAAGATGGGGGTACCCAGTACTTC; J gene: TRBJ2-5; clone size: -; V gene: TRBV4-3; D gene: -
CDR3 protein: CASSPWGGAGSPLHF; CDR3 DNA: TGTGCCAGCAGCCCGTGGGGGGGCGCGGGTTCACCCCTCCACTTT; J gene: TRBJ1-6; clone size: -; V gene: TRBV7-2; D gene: -
CDR3 protein: CASSPGGREKLFF; CDR3 DNA: TGTGCCAGCAGCCCCGGGGGCCGTGAAAAACTGTTTTTT; J gene: TRBJ1-4; clone size: -; V gene: TRBV28; D gene: -
CDR3 protein: CSVNSKKGYTF; CDR3 DNA: TGCAGCGTTAACTCCAAGAAGGGCTACACCTTC; J gene: TRBJ1-2; clone size: -; V gene: TRBV29-1; D gene: -
CDR3 protein: CASRLTTGQGGYATNEKLFF; CDR3 DNA: TGTGCAAGTCGCTTAACCACCGGACAGGGCGGCTATGCAACTAATGAAAAACTGTTTTTT; J gene: TRBJ1-4; clone size: once; V gene: TRBV12-2; D gene: -
CDR3 protein: CASSRTGGAGQPQHF; CDR3 DNA: TGTGCCAGCTCACGTACAGGGGGCGCGGGTCAGCCCCAGCATTTT; J gene: TRBJ1-5; clone size: -; V gene: TRBV18; D gene: TRBD1
CDR3 protein: CASSQYGTSGRGETQYF; CDR3 DNA: TGTGCCAGCAGCCAGTACGGGACTAGCGGGAGGGGGGAGACCCAGTACTTC; J gene: TRBJ2-5; clone size: few; V gene: TRBV7-9; D gene: TRBD2
CDR3 protein: CASSHEGQGAWGYTF; CDR3 DNA: TGTGCCAGCAGTCACGAGGGACAGGGGGCGTGGGGCTACACCTTC; J gene: TRBJ1-2; clone size: -; V gene: TRBV28; D gene: TRBD1
CDR3 protein: CASSGRTNTEAFF; CDR3 DNA: TGTGCCAGCAGCGGACGGACGAACACTGAAGCTTTCTTT; J gene: TRBJ1-1; clone size: once; V gene: TRBV7-2; D gene: -
CDR3 protein: CASSYEAMNTEAFF; CDR3 DNA: TGTGCCAGCAGTTACGAGGCGATGAACACTGAAGCTTTCTTT; J gene: TRBJ1-1; clone size: -; V gene: TRBV27; D gene: -
CDR3 protein: CASSSWDRADAEAFF; CDR3 DNA: TGTGCCAGCAGCTCCTGGGACAGGGCGGACGCTGAAGCTTTCTTT; J gene: TRBJ1-1; clone size: -; V gene: TRBV7-9; D gene: TRBD1
CDR3 protein: CATSRDTGNSPLHF; CDR3 DNA: TGTGCCACCAGCAGAGATACGGGGAATTCACCCCTCCACTTT; J gene: TRBJ1-6; clone size: -; V gene: TRBV15; D gene: -
CDR3 protein: CASSLLVTSGGADEQYF; CDR3 DNA: TGTGCCAGCAGCTTATTGGTGACTAGCGGGGGGGCGGACGAGCAGTACTTC; J gene: TRBJ2-7; clone size: -; V gene: TRBV7-2; D gene: TRBD2